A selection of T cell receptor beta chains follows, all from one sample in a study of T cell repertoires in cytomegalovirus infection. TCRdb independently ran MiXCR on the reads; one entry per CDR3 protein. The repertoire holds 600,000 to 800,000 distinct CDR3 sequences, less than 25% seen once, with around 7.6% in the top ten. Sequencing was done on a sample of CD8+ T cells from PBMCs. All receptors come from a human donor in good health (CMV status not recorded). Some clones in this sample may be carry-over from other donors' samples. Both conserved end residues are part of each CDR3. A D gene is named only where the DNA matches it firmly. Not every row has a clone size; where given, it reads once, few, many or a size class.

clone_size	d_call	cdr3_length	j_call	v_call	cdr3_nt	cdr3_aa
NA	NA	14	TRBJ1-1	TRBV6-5	TGTGCCAGCAGCCGGGACGAGATGAACACTGAAGCTTTCTTT	CASSRDEMNTEAFF
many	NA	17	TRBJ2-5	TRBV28	TGTGCCAGCAGCCCTATAGATGGGGTTCAAGCCCAAGAGACCCAGTACTTC	CASSPIDGVQAQETQYF
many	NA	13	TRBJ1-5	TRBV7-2	TGTGCCAGCAGCTTAGCGAGGAGTCAGCCCCAGCATTTT	CASSLARSQPQHF
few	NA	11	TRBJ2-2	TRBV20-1	TGCAGTGCCCCTCGCGGCGGGGAGCTGTTTTTT	CSAPRGGELFF
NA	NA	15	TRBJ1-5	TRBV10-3	TGTGCCATCAGTGAGCGCCCAGTTAGCAATCAGCCCCAGCATTTT	CAISERPVSNQPQHF
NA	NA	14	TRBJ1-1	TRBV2	TGTGCCACCCTCGGAGGGGTTGGGGGGACTGAAGCTTTCTTT	CATLGGVGGTEAFF
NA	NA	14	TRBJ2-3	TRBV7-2	TGTGCCAGCAGCTTGGGCGTCGGGACTCAGCCCCAGTATTTT	CASSLGVGTQPQYF
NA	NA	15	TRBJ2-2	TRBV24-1	TGTGCCACCAGCCTCCGGTCATCGAACACCGGGGAGCTGTTTTTT	CATSLRSSNTGELFF
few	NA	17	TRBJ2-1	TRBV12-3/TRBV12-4	TGTGCCAGCAGTCGGGACTCTCCCTTGAGCTCCTACAATGAGCAGTTCTTC	CASSRDSPLSSYNEQFF
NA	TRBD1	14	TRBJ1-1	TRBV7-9	TGTGCCAGCAGCGAGACTCGTACAGGGGGCGAAGCTTTCTTT	CASSETRTGGEAFF
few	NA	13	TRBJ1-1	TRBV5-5	TGTGCCAGCAGCTTGGGGACCCACACTGAAGCTTTCTTT	CASSLGTHTEAFF
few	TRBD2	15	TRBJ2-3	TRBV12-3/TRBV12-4	TGTGCCAGCACCCTAGCGGGGGCCGCCACAGATACGCAGTATTTT	CASTLAGAATDTQYF
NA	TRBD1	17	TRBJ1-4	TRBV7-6	TGTGCCAGCAGCTTGGGACAGGGATATCCACCTAATGAAAAACTGTTTTTT	CASSLGQGYPPNEKLFF
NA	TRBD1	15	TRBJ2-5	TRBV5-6	TGTGCCAGCAGCCAAGATCCAGGGGGTCAAGAGACCCAGTACTTC	CASSQDPGGQETQYF
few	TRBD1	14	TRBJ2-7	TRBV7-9	TGTGCCAGCAGTATCCGGGACAGGGTCCACGAGCAGTACTTC	CASSIRDRVHEQYF